This TCR beta chain was observed in a study of blood T cells in healthy people across ages. Germline values: CDR1 SGHTA, CDR2 FQGNSA. Between the trimmed V and J ends, which lost 2 bases and 4 bases, there was a span of 13 bases. The length of the CDR3 is 15 residues. It was with a sample-barcoded 5' primer and a J-beta primer mix that a second PCR of roughly 7 to 12 cycles was run. Every cDNA molecule bore a tag from a template-switch adaptor containing 12 random nucleotides. TCRdb analysed the 5' RACE reads with MiXCR anew, one entry per CDR3 protein. The sample carries 1.5 million to 2 million distinct CDR3 sequences, roughly 28% recorded once. A single count supports this clonotype. The antigen remains undetermined. Study conclusions and caveats: Total diversity from one million sequenced T cells was likely underestimated.

Sequencing used blood. The clonotype comes from a woman under 40 in good health. The V and J genes are TRBV7-2 and TRBJ2-3; D is unresolved. CDR3 bases: TGTGCCAGCAGCTTAATGTCCTCGACTTCAGATACGCAGTATTTT. It codes for CASSLMSSTSDTQYF.